The 23 T cell receptor beta chains given below trace back to one sample, sequenced in a study of T cells after yellow fever vaccination. From the 5' RACE reads, TCRdb called clonotypes with MiXCR, one entry per CDR3 protein. The profile covers about 140,000 distinct CDR3 sequences, with approximately 6.6% appearing a single time and approximately 0.64% taken by the ten largest. Source: CD4+ T cells sorted from PBMCs, taken 10 days after the yellow fever booster vaccination. These receptors all stem from a man between 25 and 39 years old who received the YFV17D yellow fever vaccine.

This clonotype was counted ten times or more. The V and J genes are TRBV20-1 and TRBJ2-5; no definite D call. The CDR3 has 16 amino acids. V was trimmed by 2 bases and J by 0 bases, leaving 16 bases between them. Germline V gene data show CDR1 as DFQATT and CDR2 as SNEGSKA (reference sequence). CDR3: CSARTPMVGNQETQYF. DNA of the CDR3: TGCAGTGCTAGAACCCCCATGGTGGGAAACCAAGAGACCCAGTACTTC.

In this sample, this clonotype turned up many times. The V call is TRBV12-3 or TRBV12-4, the J call TRBJ2-7; 13 nucleotides match TRBD2. The ends lost 6 bases at V and 7 bases at J; junction bases unmatched: 9. The CDR3 loop spans 15 amino acids. The CDR3 loop reads CASSRTSGRSDEQYF. CDR3 DNA sequence: TGTGCCAGCAGCCGGACTAGCGGGAGATCGGATGAGCAGTACTTC.

This clonotype was seen ten or more times. The V gene is TRBV5-1, the J gene TRBJ2-7; D unresolved. There are 11 residues in the CDR3. The V and J ends lost 3 bases and 5 bases respectively, with 6 bases between them. In germline, CDR1 is SGHRS, CDR2 YFSETQ. The CDR3 loop is CASSSYNEQYF. CDR3 DNA: TGCGCCAGCAGCTCCTACAACGAGCAGTACTTC.

This clonotype was picked up many times. V and J are TRBV7-2 and TRBJ2-3; 9 positions agree with TRBD2. Germline values: CDR1 SGHTA, CDR2 FQGNSA. V dropped 4 bases and J dropped 2; count of bases not matched to a gene: 7. The CDR3 totals 16 residues. The CDR3 DNA reads TGTGCCAGCAGCTGGAAAGCGGGAGGATCCACAGATACGCAGTATTTT. It encodes CASSWKAGGSTDTQYF.

This clonotype was found many times. The gene calls are TRBV5-1 and TRBJ2-7; 7 bases are a match to TRBD1. Germline lookup yields CDR1 SGHRS and CDR2 YFSETQ. Trimming removed 4 bases from V and 2 bases from J; junction bases left unmatched: 3. CDR3 length: 13 amino acids. CDR3 amino acids: CASSRGQTYEQYF. The DNA of the CDR3 is TGCGCCAGCAGCAGGGGACAGACCTACGAGCAGTACTTC.

This clonotype was picked up many times. The chain carries TRBV27 and TRBJ2-3; D may correspond to TRBD1 or TRBD2 (5 bases each). CDR1 is MNHEY, CDR2 SMNVEV, per germline (reference sequence). Trimming cost V 7 bases and J 0 bases, with 14 bases left between them. CDR3 length: 15 residues. The CDR3 reads CASTPEGISTDTQYF. CDR3 DNA sequence: TGTGCCAGCACCCCAGAGGGGATAAGCACAGATACGCAGTATTTT.

This clonotype came up a few times. The chain links TRBV7-8 to TRBJ2-7; no clear D. Trimming removed 4 bases at V and 3 bases at J, with 7 bases between. The CDR3 spans 12 residues. CDR1 is SGHVS, CDR2 FQNEAQ, per germline. CDR3 DNA sequence: TGTGCCAGCAGCTCCTTAGGCTACGAGCAGTACTTC. Amino acid sequence: CASSSLGYEQYF.

V and J are TRBV7-2 and TRBJ2-1; D tentatively reads TRBD1 or TRBD2 (5 bases each). The CDR3 loop spans 15 amino acids. V gave up 5 bases and J gave up 6 bases, with 17 bases separating them. Germline CDR1 SGHTA, CDR2 FQGNSA. Written as DNA, the CDR3 is TGTGCCAGCAGCGGTCCCGGGACGGCGATCAATGAGCAGTTCTTC. Protein sequence: CASSGPGTAINEQFF.

This clonotype has a count of ten or more. The J gene is TRBJ2-6, the V gene TRBV29-1, with a weak D call TRBD1 (6 bases). The germline CDR1 and CDR2 sequences are SQVTM and ANQGSEA. This CDR3 comprises 15 residues. Trimming cost V 6 bases and J 0 bases, with 12 bases left between them. CDR3 sequence (DNA): TGCAGCGTGGTGCAGGGGTCCTCTGGGGCCAACGTCCTGACTTTC. It specifies CSVVQGSSGANVLTF.

This clonotype has at least ten counts. This sequence joins TRBV7-2 and TRBJ2-3; no definite D call. Trimming removed 1 base at V and 7 bases at J, with 6 bases between. Germline V gives CDR1 SGHTA, CDR2 FQGNSA. The CDR3 spans 12 residues. CDR3 bases: TGTGCCAGCAGCTTAGGGGTAAATACGCAGTATTTT. Translated: CASSLGVNTQYF.

This clonotype was observed many times. The chain couples TRBV7-9 to TRBJ1-6; tentatively, D is TRBD1 (5 bases). With 1 base removed from V and 9 bases from J, the gap between germline ends came to 7 bases. The CDR3 is 13 amino acids. CDR1 and CDR2 (germline): SEHNR, FQNEAQ (reference sequence). In DNA form, the CDR3 reads TGTGCCAGCAGCTTAGGACAGAGTTCACCCCTCCACTTT. This sequence encodes CASSLGQSSPLHF.

There are many counts of this clonotype. The chain combines TRBV6-2 or TRBV6-3 with TRBJ2-5; TRBD2 matches 9 bases. The CDR3 has 16 residues. V shed 0 bases and J 1 base; nucleotides not matched to a gene: 3. Germline values: CDR1 MNHEY, CDR2 SVGEGT. The CDR3 is CASSYSLAGIQETQYF. The DNA of the CDR3 is TGTGCCAGCAGTTACTCTCTAGCGGGGATCCAAGAGACCCAGTACTTC.

The J gene is TRBJ2-2, the V gene TRBV1. TRBV1 is given as a pseudogene. The CDR3 is made up of 13 amino acids. Here the CDR3 reads CASSQAITGELFF. The CDR3 DNA reads TGTGCCAGCAGTCAAGCCATCACCGGGGAGCTGTTTTTT.

This clonotype was found many times. This chain connects TRBV15 to TRBJ2-2; possible D gene TRBD2, 6 bases. CDR1 is LNHNV, CDR2 YYDKDF, per germline (reference sequence). Trimming cost V 6 bases and J 1 base, with 18 bases left between them. This CDR3 comprises 17 residues. Here the CDR3 DNA reads TGTGCCACCAGGAGAAGAGGAGGGTCCAAGAACACCGGGGAGCTGTTTTTT. Protein: CATRRRGGSKNTGELFF.

This clonotype was recorded at least ten times. The chain couples TRBV7-2 to TRBJ2-1; D gene unclear. The CDR3 is 17 amino acids. The ends were cut back, 5 bases at V and 1 base at J, with 18 bases in the middle. Germline V gene sequence: CDR1 SGHTA, CDR2 FQGNSA. Here the CDR3 reads CASSPHPRSGSYNEQFF. For the CDR3, the DNA is TGTGCCAGCAGCCCCCATCCGCGGAGTGGTTCCTACAATGAGCAGTTCTTC.

This clonotype was detected many times. This rearrangement joins TRBV3-1 to TRBJ1-1; D call uncertain. V dropped 1 base and J dropped 7 bases, with 7 bases sitting between them. The CDR3 covers 12 residues. From germline, CDR1 is LGHDT and CDR2 YNNKEL (reference sequence). This chain's CDR3 is CASSQGHFEAFF. CDR3 sequence (DNA): TGTGCCAGCAGCCAAGGCCATTTTGAAGCTTTCTTT.

This clonotype occurred many times. The rearrangement joins TRBV6-2 or TRBV6-3 to TRBJ2-1; unclear D gene. V was trimmed by 3 bases and J by 4 bases, leaving 4 bases between them. The CDR3 sequence is 12 residues long. Germline V gene lookup returns CDR1 MNHEY and CDR2 SVGEGT. CDR3: CASSYAYNEQFF. The CDR3 DNA reads as TGTGCCAGCAGTTATGCTTACAATGAGCAGTTCTTC.

This clonotype was counted many times. V usage is TRBV4-3 and J usage is TRBJ1-1; D remains unclear. Germline V gene data show CDR1 as LGHNA and CDR2 as YSLEER. The CDR3 sequence is 13 residues long. V lost 3 bases to trimming and J lost 3 bases, with 8 bases between them. The CDR3 here is CASSQKDYTEAFF. The DNA for the CDR3 is TGCGCCAGCAGCCAGAAGGATTACACTGAAGCTTTCTTT.

Ten or more counts support this clonotype. This chain connects TRBV20-1 to TRBJ2-5; 7 bases line up with TRBD2. The germline V gene encodes CDR1 DFQATT and CDR2 SNEGSKA (reference sequence). The CDR3 has 14 amino acids. The CDR3 sequence is CNAQREGWQETQYF. Written as DNA, the CDR3 is TGCAATGCCCAGCGGGAAGGGTGGCAAGAGACCCAGTACTTC.

V usage is TRBV6-1 and J usage is TRBJ2-2; 8 bases align to TRBD2. Losses at the gene ends were 6 bases for V and 6 bases for J; bases not matched to a gene: 9. CDR3 length equals 15 residues. The germline CDR1 and CDR2 sequences are MNHNS and SASEGT. Here the CDR3 DNA reads TGTGCCAGCAGAACCCGACGGGAGGGCCCCGGGGAGCTGTTTTTT. Amino acid sequence: CASRTRREGPGELFF.

This chain's CDR3 is CASSLESRNTEAFF. CDR3 DNA sequence: TGCGCCAGCAGCTTGGAGAGCAGGAACACTGAAGCTTTCTTT. The genes are TRBV5-1 and TRBJ1-1; D not resolved. The V gene lost 0 bases and the J gene lost 1 base, with 7 bases spanning the gap. CDR3 length: 14 residues. The germline CDR1 and CDR2 sequences are SGHRS and YFSETQ.

This clonotype came up many times. J is TRBJ2-5 and V is TRBV20-1; D is perhaps TRBD2 (6 bases). V was trimmed by 3 bases and J by 3 bases, leaving 14 bases between them. The CDR3 totals 14 residues. From germline, CDR1 is DFQATT and CDR2 SNEGSKA (reference sequence). CDR3 nucleotide sequence: TGCAGTGCTAGCGACGGGAGACAAGAAGAGACCCAGTACTTC. It yields the protein CSASDGRQEETQYF.

Many counts were recorded for this clonotype. V is TRBV7-8 and J is TRBJ2-1; tentative D call: TRBD2 (6 bases). Germline assignment: CDR1 SGHVS and CDR2 FQNEAQ. V dropped 6 bases and J dropped 0 bases, with 15 bases sitting between them. The CDR3 is made up of 16 amino acids. CDR3 region: CASSSGIAVSYNEQFF. DNA of the CDR3: TGTGCCAGCAGTTCCGGAATAGCGGTCTCCTACAATGAGCAGTTCTTC.